One and the same sample provided the 17 T cell receptor beta chains below, sequenced in a study of blood T cell repertoires in COVID-19. The table came from immunoSEQ multiplex PCR; TCRdb's copy has only in-frame clones and leaves some out. This table holds roughly 130,000 clones, approximately 80% found once. The sequenced sample was peripheral blood. These receptor sequences come from a man aged 65-85 years with acute or convalescent COVID-19.

The chain joins TRBV14 to TRBJ2-3, with TRBD2 as a possible D gene (5 bases). The CDR3 runs to 14 residues. Germline CDR1 is SGHDN and CDR2 is FVKESK. V gave up 0 bases and J gave up 6 bases, with 10 bases separating them. CDR3 coding DNA: TGTGCCAGCAGCCAAGAAAGGGAGTCCGATACGCAGTATTTT. Protein sequence: CASSQERESDTQYF.

A remark on this clone: One junction end does not reproduce the germline sequence, and a read error may be involved. The chain combines TRBV2 with TRBJ2-5, with D possibly being TRBD2 (6 bases). The germline V gene has CDR1 SNHLY and CDR2 FYNNEI. CDR3 length equals 17 residues. In nucleotides, the CDR3 is TGTGCCAGCAGTGAAGCGCTTCTGGGGCGGGGTGGTAGGACCCGGTACTTC. Encoded protein: CASSEALLGRGGRTRYF.

The chain has TRBV10-3 and TRBJ2-1, with TRBD1 matching over 8 bases. Looked up from germline, CDR1 is ENHRY and CDR2 is SYGVKD. The CDR3 sequence is 14 residues long. After removal of 4 bases from V and 5 bases from J, the junction contained 4 bases not matched to a gene. CDR3 sequence reads: CAISVQGANNEQFF. CDR3 nucleotides: TGTGCCATCAGTGTGCAGGGGGCGAACAATGAGCAGTTCTTC.

This clone was detected once. The rearrangement joins TRBV2 to TRBJ1-5, with D possibly TRBD1 on 5 matching bases. The CDR3 extends over 14 amino acids. Germline lookup yields CDR1 SNHLY and CDR2 FYNNEI. V was cut by 4 bases and J by 1 base, with 8 bases left in between. The CDR3 loop is CASSAGLSNQPQHF. CDR3 coding DNA: TGTGCCAGCAGTGCAGGGTTGAGCAATCAGCCCCAGCATTTT.

V is TRBV4-1 and J is TRBJ2-2, with 9 bases that match TRBD1. V trimming: 6 bases; J trimming: 5 bases; junction bases outside the gene matches: 1. CDR3 length equals 13 residues. Germline V lookup: CDR1 MGHRA, CDR2 YSYEKL. In nucleotides, the CDR3 is TGCGCCAGCAGGGGACAGGGAACCGGGGAGCTGTTTTTT. Translated, it gives CASRGQGTGELFF.

This clone has more than one count but fewer than ten. Relative to the germline gene, one junction end is altered; a read error may explain this. This rearrangement joins TRBV6-5 to TRBJ2-5; TRBD1 matches 10 bases. This CDR3 region has 16 residues. Germline loops: CDR1 MNHEY, CDR2 SVGAGI. The CDR3 nucleotides are TGTGCCAGCAGTTGGGGACAGGGGAGAGTACAAGAGTCCCAGTACTTC. It specifies CASSWGQGRVQESQYF.

This chain connects TRBV2 to TRBJ2-3, with 12 positions matching TRBD2. CDR1 and CDR2 (germline): SNHLY, FYNNEI. The CDR3 runs to 16 residues. The trim removed 6 bases at V and 0 bases at J, leaving 4 bases unmatched. In nucleotides, the CDR3 is TGTGCCAGCAGGGGAGGGACTAGCGGGAGCACAGATACGCAGTATTTT. This codes for CASRGGTSGSTDTQYF.

This clone was detected a few times. This chain joins TRBV2 and TRBJ2-7; 8 bases fit TRBD2. The CDR3 totals 14 residues. With 5 bases clipped from V and 2 bases from J, the junction kept 5 bases outside the gene matches. The V gene's germline CDR1 is SNHLY and CDR2 FYNNEI. The CDR3 DNA reads as TGTGCCAGCAGTCTTCCGGGACTAGCCTACGAGCAGTACTTC. Its translation: CASSLPGLAYEQYF.

This clone was seen more than once but under ten times. The chain has TRBV18 and TRBJ2-7; D unresolved. This CDR3 is 14 amino acids long. V was clipped by 0 bases and J by 2 bases, with 8 bases between them. Germline V CDR1 and CDR2: KGHSH, LQKENI. In nucleotides, the CDR3 is TGTGCCAGCTCACCACCCGCCAGGACCTACGAGCAGTACTTC. It encodes CASSPPARTYEQYF.

The genes are TRBV5-1 and TRBJ1-1, with D maybe TRBD1 (6 bases). The CDR3 spans 14 residues. Trimming shortened V by 5 bases and J by 1 base, and 12 bases separated the two germline ends. The germline gives CDR1 SGHRS, CDR2 YFSETQ. CDR3 DNA: TGCGCCAGCAGTTCGACACAGGGGAACACTGAAGCTTTCTTT. It is translated as CASSSTQGNTEAFF.

This rearrangement joins TRBV28 to TRBJ1-1, with D possibly being TRBD1 (5 bases). Germline lookup yields CDR1 MDHEN and CDR2 SYDVKM. The V end lost 7 bases, the J end lost 10 bases, and 13 bases lay between the germline ends. The CDR3 extends over 11 amino acids. CDR3 coding DNA: TGTGCCAGCACCCGACTGGGGGGAGCTTTCTTT. Protein: CASTRLGGAFF. The whole variable domain, remainder taken from reference TRBV28 and TRBJ1-1, is DVKVTQSSRYLVKRTGEKVFLECVQDMDHENMFWYRQDPGLGLRLIYFSYDVKMKEKGDIPEGYSVSREKKERFSLILESASTNQTSMYLCASTRLGGAFFGQGTRLTVV.

V usage is TRBV27 and J usage is TRBJ1-2; 10 bases map to TRBD1. Germline CDR1 MNHEY, CDR2 SMNVEV (reference sequence). Trimming at V came to 6 bases and at J to 2 bases, leaving 6 bases not matched to a gene. The CDR3 has 15 residues. The CDR3, as DNA: TGTGCCAGCAGGGTCCGGGACAGGGGAAACTATGGCTACACCTTC. Protein: CASRVRDRGNYGYTF.

The rearrangement joins TRBV9 to TRBJ1-2, with 7 positions matching TRBD1. J gave up 7 bases and V 0 bases, and 9 bases lay outside the gene matches. The CDR3 extends over 15 amino acids. Germline V gives CDR1 SGDLS, CDR2 YYNGEE. For the CDR3, the DNA is TGTGCCAGCAGCGTAGAGGTCGGAGGGGACAGTGGCTACACCTTC. Translated, it gives CASSVEVGGDSGYTF.

The rearrangement joins TRBV2 to TRBJ1-4; 7 bases are shared with TRBD1. This CDR3 is built from 18 residues. CDR1 and CDR2 (germline): SNHLY, FYNNEI. V gave up 1 base and J gave up 4 bases; unmatched junction bases: 12. CDR3 amino acids: CASSEVWNTGQFNEKLFF. The CDR3 nucleotides read TGTGCCAGCAGTGAAGTTTGGAACACGGGACAGTTTAATGAAAAACTGTTTTTT.

The chain employs TRBV6-5 and TRBJ2-2; TRBD1 aligns across 8 bases. With 10 bases clipped from V and 6 bases from J, the junction kept 10 bases outside the gene matches. Germline loops: CDR1 MNHEY, CDR2 SVGAGI. The length of the CDR3 is 14 residues. In nucleotides, the CDR3 is TGTGCCACTTCCGACAGGGGAAAAGCCGGGGAGCTGTTTTTT. As protein: CATSDRGKAGELFF.

V gene TRBV10-1 combines with J gene TRBJ1-2, with 7 bases that match TRBD1. CDR3 length: 16 residues. V shed 5 bases and J 2 bases; nucleotides not matched to a gene: 11. The germline V gene has CDR1 WNHNN and CDR2 SYGVQD (reference sequence). DNA of the CDR3: TGCGCCAGCAGTCCTACCCCGGGACAGCCCAACTATGGCTACACCTTC. Translated, it gives CASSPTPGQPNYGYTF.

This chain uses TRBV5-1 with TRBJ2-2, with 8 bases lining up with TRBD1. The germline CDR1 and CDR2 sequences are SGHRS and YFSETQ. V shed 7 bases and J 5 bases; nucleotides not matched to a gene: 13. CDR3 length: 16 residues. The CDR3 region has the DNA TGCGCCAGCGGGCCGGACAGGGTTAGACTGACCGGGGAGCTGTTTTTT. Encoded protein: CASGPDRVRLTGELFF.